A single T cell receptor (beta chain) is shown here with its context. The antigen is not known. V gave up 4 bases and J gave up 7 bases, with 14 bases separating them. This CDR3 has 13 residues. The germline V gene encodes CDR1 SGDLS and CDR2 YYNGEE. Clones were read by immunoSEQ multiplex PCR, and TCRdb kept only the in-frame ones, dropping some. The sample lists approximately 59,000 clones, around 93% occurring once. These data come from a study of cytomegalovirus exposure and HLA in healthy donors. Study-level findings and limits: Cytomegalovirus-associated status was assigned to about 160 TCR beta chains. Through in vitro validation, three CMV-associated chains were shown to be specific for CMV antigens.

The sequenced sample consisted of PBMCs. The TCR originated in a woman aged 18-29 years in good health and CMV-seropositive. The chain combines TRBV9 with TRBJ1-1; a weak D match, TRBD1 (6 bases). CDR3 amino acids: CASSPAGAGEAFF. The CDR3, as DNA: TGTGCCAGCAGCCCGGCGGGGGCAGGTGAAGCTTTCTTT.